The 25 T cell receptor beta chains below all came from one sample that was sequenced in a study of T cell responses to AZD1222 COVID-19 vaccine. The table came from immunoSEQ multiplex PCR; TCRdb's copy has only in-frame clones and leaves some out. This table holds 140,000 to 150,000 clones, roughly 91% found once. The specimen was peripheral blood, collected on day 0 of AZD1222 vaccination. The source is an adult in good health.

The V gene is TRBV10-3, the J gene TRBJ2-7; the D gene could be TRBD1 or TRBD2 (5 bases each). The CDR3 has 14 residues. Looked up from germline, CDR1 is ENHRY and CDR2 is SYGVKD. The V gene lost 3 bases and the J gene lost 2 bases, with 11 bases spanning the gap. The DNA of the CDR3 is TGTGCCATCAGTGATTGGGACCAGCCCTACGAGCAGTACTTC. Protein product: CAISDWDQPYEQYF.

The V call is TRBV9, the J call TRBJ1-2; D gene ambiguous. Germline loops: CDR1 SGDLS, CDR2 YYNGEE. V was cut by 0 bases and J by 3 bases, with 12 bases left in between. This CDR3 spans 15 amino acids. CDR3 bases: TGTGCCAGCAGCGTAGACGATCGGTCCTACTATGGCTACACCTTC. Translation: CASSVDDRSYYGYTF.

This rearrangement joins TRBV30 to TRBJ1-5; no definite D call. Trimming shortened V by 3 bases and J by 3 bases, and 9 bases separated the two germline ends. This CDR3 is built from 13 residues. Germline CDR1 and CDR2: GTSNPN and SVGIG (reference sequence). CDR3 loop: CAWSDYVNQPQHF. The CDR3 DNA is TGTGCCTGGAGCGATTATGTCAATCAGCCCCAGCATTTT.

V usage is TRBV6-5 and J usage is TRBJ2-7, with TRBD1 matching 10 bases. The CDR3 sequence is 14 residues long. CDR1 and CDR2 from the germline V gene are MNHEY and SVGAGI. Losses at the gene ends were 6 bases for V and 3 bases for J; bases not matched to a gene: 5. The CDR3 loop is CASRVGQGRYEQYF. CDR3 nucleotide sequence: TGTGCCAGCAGAGTGGGACAGGGGCGCTACGAGCAGTACTTC.

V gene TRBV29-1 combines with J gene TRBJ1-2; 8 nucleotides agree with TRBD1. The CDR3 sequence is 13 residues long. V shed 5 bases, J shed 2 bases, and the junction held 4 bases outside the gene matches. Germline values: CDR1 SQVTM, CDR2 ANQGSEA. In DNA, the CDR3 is TGCAGCGTTCTCCAGGGGGCAAACTATGGCTACACCTTC. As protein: CSVLQGANYGYTF.

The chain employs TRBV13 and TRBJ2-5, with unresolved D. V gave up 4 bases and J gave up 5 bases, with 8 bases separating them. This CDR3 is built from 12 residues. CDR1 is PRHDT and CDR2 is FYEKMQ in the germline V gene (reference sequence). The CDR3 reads CASSSPLETQYF. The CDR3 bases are TGTGCCAGCAGCTCTCCCCTGGAGACCCAGTACTTC.

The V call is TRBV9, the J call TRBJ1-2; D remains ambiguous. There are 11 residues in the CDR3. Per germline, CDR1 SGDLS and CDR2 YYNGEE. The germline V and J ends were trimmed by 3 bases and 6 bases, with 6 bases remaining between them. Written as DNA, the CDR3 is TGTGCCAGCAGCGGACTGCATGGCTACACCTTC. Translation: CASSGLHGYTF.

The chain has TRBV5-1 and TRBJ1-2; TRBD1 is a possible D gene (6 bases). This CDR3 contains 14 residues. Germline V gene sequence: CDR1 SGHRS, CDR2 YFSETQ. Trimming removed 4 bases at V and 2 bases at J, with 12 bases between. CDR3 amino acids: CASSPEGGNYGYTF. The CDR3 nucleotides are TGCGCCAGCAGCCCCGAGGGGGGGAACTATGGCTACACCTTC. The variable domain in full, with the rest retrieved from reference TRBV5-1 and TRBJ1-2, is KAGVTQTPRYLIKTRGQQVTLSCSPISGHRSVSWYQQTPGQGLQFLFEYFSETQRNKGNFPGRFSGRQFSNSRSEMNVSTLELGDSALYLCASSPEGGNYGYTFGSGTRLTVV.

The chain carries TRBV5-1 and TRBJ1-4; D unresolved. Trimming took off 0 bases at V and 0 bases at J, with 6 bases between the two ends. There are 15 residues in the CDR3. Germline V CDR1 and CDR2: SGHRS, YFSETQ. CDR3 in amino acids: CASSLAGSTNEKLFF. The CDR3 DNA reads TGCGCCAGCAGCTTGGCTGGCTCAACTAATGAAAAACTGTTTTTT.

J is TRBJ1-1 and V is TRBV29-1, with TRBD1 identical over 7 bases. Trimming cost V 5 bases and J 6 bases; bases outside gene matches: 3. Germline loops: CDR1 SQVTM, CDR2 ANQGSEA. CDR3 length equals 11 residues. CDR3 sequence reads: CSVQQGAEAFF. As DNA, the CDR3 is TGCAGCGTTCAGCAGGGGGCTGAAGCTTTCTTT.

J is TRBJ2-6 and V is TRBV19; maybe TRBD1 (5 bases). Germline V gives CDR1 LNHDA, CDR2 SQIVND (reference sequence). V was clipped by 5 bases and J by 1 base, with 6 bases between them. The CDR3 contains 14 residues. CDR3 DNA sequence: TGTGCCAGTAGTCCAGGGTCTGGGGCCAACGTCCTGACTTTC. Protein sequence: CASSPGSGANVLTF.

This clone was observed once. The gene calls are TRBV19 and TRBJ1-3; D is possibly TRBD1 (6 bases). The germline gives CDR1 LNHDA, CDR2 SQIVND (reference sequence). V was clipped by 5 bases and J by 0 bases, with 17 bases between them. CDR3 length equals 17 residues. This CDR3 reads CASSPHRDIGSGNTIYF. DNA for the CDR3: TGTGCCAGTAGTCCACACAGGGATATCGGCTCTGGAAACACCATATATTTT.

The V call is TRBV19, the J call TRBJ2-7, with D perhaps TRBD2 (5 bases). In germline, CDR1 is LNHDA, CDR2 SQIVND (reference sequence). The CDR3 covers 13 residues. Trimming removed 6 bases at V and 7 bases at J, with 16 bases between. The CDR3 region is CASSTTSTREQYF. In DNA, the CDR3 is TGTGCCAGTAGCACCACGTCAACTAGGGAGCAGTACTTC. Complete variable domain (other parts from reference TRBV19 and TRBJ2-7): DGGITQSPKYLFRKEGQNVTLSCEQNLNHDAMYWYRQDPGQGLRLIYYSQIVNDFQKGDIAEGYSVSREKKESFPLTVTSAQKNPTAFYLCASSTTSTREQYFGPGTRLTVT.

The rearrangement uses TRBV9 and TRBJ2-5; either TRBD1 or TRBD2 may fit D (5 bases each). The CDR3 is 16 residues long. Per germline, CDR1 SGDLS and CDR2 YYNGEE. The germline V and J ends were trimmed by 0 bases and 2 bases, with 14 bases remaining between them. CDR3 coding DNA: TGTGCCAGCAGCGTAGAGCAGACCGGGGCACAAGAGACCCAGTACTTC. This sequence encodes CASSVEQTGAQETQYF.

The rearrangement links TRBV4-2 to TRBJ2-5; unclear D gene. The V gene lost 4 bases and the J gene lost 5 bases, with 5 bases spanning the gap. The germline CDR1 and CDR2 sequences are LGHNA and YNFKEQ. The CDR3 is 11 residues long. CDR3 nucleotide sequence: TGTGCCAGCAGCCTACGGGAGACCCAGTACTTC. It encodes CASSLRETQYF.

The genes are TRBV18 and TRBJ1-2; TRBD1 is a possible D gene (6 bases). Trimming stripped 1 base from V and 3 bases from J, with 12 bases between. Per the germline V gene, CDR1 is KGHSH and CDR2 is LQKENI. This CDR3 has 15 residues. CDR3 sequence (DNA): TGTGCCAGCTCACCACTCGGGGGGCGAGACTATGGCTACACCTTC. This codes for CASSPLGGRDYGYTF.

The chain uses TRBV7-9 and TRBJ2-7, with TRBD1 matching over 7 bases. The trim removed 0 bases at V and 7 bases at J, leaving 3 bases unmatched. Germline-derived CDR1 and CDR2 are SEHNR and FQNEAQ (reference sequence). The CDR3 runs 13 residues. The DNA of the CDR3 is TGTGCCAGCAGCTTAGCGGGACAGAGGGAGCAGTACTTC. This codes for CASSLAGQREQYF. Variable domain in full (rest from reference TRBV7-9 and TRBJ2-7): DTGVSQNPRHKITKRGQNVTFRCDPISEHNRLYWYRQTLGQGPEFLTYFQNEAQLEKSRLLSDRFSAERPKGSFSTLEIQRTEQGDSAMYLCASSLAGQREQYFGPGTRLTVT.

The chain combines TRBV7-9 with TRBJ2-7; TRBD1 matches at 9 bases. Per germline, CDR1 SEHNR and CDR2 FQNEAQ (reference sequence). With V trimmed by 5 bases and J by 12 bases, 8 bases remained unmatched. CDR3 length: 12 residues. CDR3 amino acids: CASSEHKGQGYF. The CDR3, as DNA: TGTGCCAGCAGCGAGCATAAGGGACAGGGGTACTTC. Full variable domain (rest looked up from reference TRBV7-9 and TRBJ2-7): DTGVSQNPRHKITKRGQNVTFRCDPISEHNRLYWYRQTLGQGPEFLTYFQNEAQLEKSRLLSDRFSAERPKGSFSTLEIQRTEQGDSAMYLCASSEHKGQGYFGPGTRLTVT.

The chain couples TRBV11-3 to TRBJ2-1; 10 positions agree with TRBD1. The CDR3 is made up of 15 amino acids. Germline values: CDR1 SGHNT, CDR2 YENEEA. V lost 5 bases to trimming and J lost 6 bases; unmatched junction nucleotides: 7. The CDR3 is CASSGQGTGVNEQFF. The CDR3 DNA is TGTGCCAGCAGCGGCCAAGGGACAGGGGTCAATGAGCAGTTCTTC.

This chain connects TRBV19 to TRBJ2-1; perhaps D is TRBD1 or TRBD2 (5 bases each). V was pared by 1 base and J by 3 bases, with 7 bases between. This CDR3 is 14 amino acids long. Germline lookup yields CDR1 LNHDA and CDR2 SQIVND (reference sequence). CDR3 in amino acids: CASSIARGYNEQFF. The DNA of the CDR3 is TGTGCCAGTAGTATAGCGAGGGGCTACAATGAGCAGTTCTTC. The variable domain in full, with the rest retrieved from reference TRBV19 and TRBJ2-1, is DGGITQSPKYLFRKEGQNVTLSCEQNLNHDAMYWYRQDPGQGLRLIYYSQIVNDFQKGDIAEGYSVSREKKESFPLTVTSAQKNPTAFYLCASSIARGYNEQFFGPGTRLTVL.

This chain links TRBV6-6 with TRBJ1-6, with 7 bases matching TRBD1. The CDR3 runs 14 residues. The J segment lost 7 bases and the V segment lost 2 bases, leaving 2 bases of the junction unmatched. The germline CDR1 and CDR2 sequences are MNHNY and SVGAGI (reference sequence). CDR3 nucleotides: TGTGCCAGCAGTTACCAGGGGGAGAATTCACCCCTCCACTTT. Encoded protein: CASSYQGENSPLHF.

CDR3 sequence reads: CASSQPPDRASYGYTF. For the CDR3, the DNA is TGCGCCAGCAGCCAACCGCCGGACAGGGCGTCCTATGGCTACACCTTC. The chain is built from TRBV5-1 and TRBJ1-2, with 8 bases matching TRBD1. The germline CDR1 and CDR2 sequences are SGHRS and YFSETQ. J was trimmed by 4 bases and V by 4 bases; bases with no gene match: 12. The CDR3 is 16 amino acids.

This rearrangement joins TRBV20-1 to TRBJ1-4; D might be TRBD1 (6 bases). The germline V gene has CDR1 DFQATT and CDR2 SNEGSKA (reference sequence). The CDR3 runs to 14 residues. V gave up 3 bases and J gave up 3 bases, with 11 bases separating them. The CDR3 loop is CSASEAGANEKLFF. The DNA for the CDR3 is TGCAGTGCTAGTGAGGCAGGGGCTAATGAAAAACTGTTTTTT.

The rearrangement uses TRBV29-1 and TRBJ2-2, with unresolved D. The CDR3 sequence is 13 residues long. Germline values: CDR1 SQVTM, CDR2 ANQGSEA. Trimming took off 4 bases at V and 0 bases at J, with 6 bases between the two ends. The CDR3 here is CSVGTTNTGELFF. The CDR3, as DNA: TGCAGCGTTGGGACCACGAACACCGGGGAGCTGTTTTTT.

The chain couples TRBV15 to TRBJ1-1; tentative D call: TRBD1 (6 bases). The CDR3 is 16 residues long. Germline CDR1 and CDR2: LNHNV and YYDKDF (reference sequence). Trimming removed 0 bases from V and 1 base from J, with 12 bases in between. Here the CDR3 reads CATSRDDTGPNTEAFF. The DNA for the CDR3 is TGTGCCACCAGCAGAGACGATACAGGGCCGAACACTGAAGCTTTCTTT.